One sample yielded the 5 T cell receptor beta chains listed below, sequenced in a study of sequential checkpoint blockade in melanoma. Data came from immunoSEQ multiplex PCR; TCRdb stores just in-frame clones and leaves some out. The data hold 35,000 to 40,000 clones, with roughly 32% observed a single time. The treatment denotes: randomized to nivolumab then ipilimumab (arm A) or the reverse (arm B). The sample was tumor tissue (inferred from file names), taken from a patient given nivolumab and ipilimumab in sequence. The origin of the receptors is a human donor with melanoma.

A few counts support this clone. J is TRBJ2-5 and V is TRBV11-3; no definite D call. The CDR3 has 14 residues. V lost 2 bases to trimming and J lost 3 bases, with 10 bases between them. CDR1 is SGHNT and CDR2 is YENEEA in the germline V gene. CDR3 in DNA: TGTGCCAGCAGCTTAAGCAGTATAGAAGAGACCCAGTACTTC. This gives the protein CASSLSSIEETQYF.

This clone came up a few times. The chain uses TRBV28 and TRBJ2-3; 12 bases are a match to TRBD2. This CDR3 contains 13 residues. The germline CDR1 and CDR2 sequences are MDHEN and SYDVKM. With 7 bases clipped from V and 6 bases from J, the junction kept 2 bases outside the gene matches. The CDR3 loop reads CASTSGGADTQYF. The CDR3 region has the DNA TGTGCCAGCACTAGCGGGGGGGCGGATACGCAGTATTTT.

This clone came up a few times. This chain joins TRBV6-8 and TRBJ1-2; D is perhaps TRBD1 (5 bases). CDR3 length equals 13 residues. The germline CDR1 and CDR2 sequences are MNHGY and SAAAGT. Trimming took 10 bases from V and 8 from J, leaving 20 bases between them. Here the CDR3 reads CAITGRESKGYTF. The CDR3 coding sequence is TGTGCCATCACAGGCAGGGAATCGAAAGGCTACACCTTC.

The sample holds a few counts of this clone. CDR3 in amino acids: CASSPAITTEAFF. The CDR3 DNA reads as TGTGCCAGCTCACCGGCCATAACCACTGAAGCTTTCTTT. This chain connects TRBV18 to TRBJ1-1; no firm D call. The germline V gene encodes CDR1 KGHSH and CDR2 LQKENI. This CDR3 is built from 13 residues. V dropped 3 bases and J dropped 4 bases, with 9 bases sitting between them.

This clone was seen only a few times. The chain links TRBV7-6 to TRBJ2-3, with D maybe TRBD1 (6 bases). Trimming left V 5 bases short and J 2 bases short, with 14 bases between. The CDR3 has 15 residues. CDR1 and CDR2 (germline): SGHVS, FNYEAQ. CDR3 in amino acids: CASSVTGQNTDTQYF. DNA of the CDR3: TGTGCCAGCAGCGTTACCGGACAGAACACAGATACGCAGTATTTT. Full variable domain (missing parts from reference TRBV7-6 and TRBJ2-3): GAGVSQSPRYKVTKRGQDVALRCDPISGHVSLYWYRQALGQGPEFLTYFNYEAQQDKSGLPNDRFSAERPEGSISTLTIQRTEQRDSAMYRCASSVTGQNTDTQYFGPGTRLTVL.